Below are 2 T cell receptor beta chains sequenced from a single sample in a study of cytomegalovirus exposure and HLA in healthy donors. Vbeta (60) and Jbeta (13) primers were used in the PCR. Data came from immunoSEQ multiplex PCR; TCRdb stores just in-frame clones and leaves some out. The sample includes about 120,000 clones, about 80% of them seen just once. The sequenced material came from PBMCs. These TCRs come from a woman aged 40 to 55 in good health and CMV-seropositive.

The J gene is TRBJ1-4, the V gene TRBV30; a possible D gene is TRBD1 (6 bases). Germline CDR1 reads GTSNPN; CDR2 reads SVGIG (reference sequence). CDR3 size: 13 residues. V lost 8 bases, J lost 4 bases, and 14 bases lay in between. Here the CDR3 DNA reads TGTGCCGGGAAGGGGGGGATTAATGAAAAACTGTTTTTT. Translating it yields CAGKGGINEKLFF.

The V and J genes are TRBV2 and TRBJ1-2, with 10 bases aligning to TRBD1. The CDR3 contains 18 residues. J was trimmed by 2 bases and V by 6 bases; bases with no gene match: 15. CDR1 and CDR2 (germline): SNHLY, FYNNEI. In DNA, the CDR3 is TGTGCCAGCAGGAGACAGGGGGCCGATTCCCGCCTCAACTATGGCTACACCTTC. Amino acid sequence: CASRRQGADSRLNYGYTF.